The clone carrying this T cell receptor beta chain was counted a few times. Its antigen is not identified. At one end the junction does not follow the germline gene, possibly because of a read error. Produced via immunoSEQ multiplex PCR; TCRdb's table is partial and in-frame only. Of about 2.3 million clones listed, just over 90% are singletons. This specimen comes from a study of shared clonotypes between healthy human individuals. Per the germline V gene, CDR1 is ENHRY and CDR2 is SYGVKD. The CDR3 is 13 residues long. Donors were healthy HIV-negative adults without recently reported acute infections or vaccinations. Overall study results and limits: Clonotype sharing among donors was expected to depend on sequencing depth. Generally, estimated richness proved larger in naive subsets than it did in memory subsets.

The specimen sequenced was naive CD4+ T cells from PBMCs. Described subset: CD45RA+ positively selected. This TCR derives from a man between 18 and 35 years old in good health. Some clones in this sample may be carry-over from other donors' samples. This rearrangement joins TRBV10-3 to TRBJ1-2; no clear D gene. CDR3 nucleotide sequence: TGTGCCATCAGTCAGTCCCGGGAGTATGGCTACACCTTC. Amino acid sequence: CAISQSREYGYTF.